This T cell receptor beta chain was sequenced during a study of neurological immune-mediated disorders. This clonotype occurred many times. The CDR3 extends over 16 amino acids. J gave up 5 bases and V 5 bases, and 13 bases lay outside the gene matches. The V gene's germline CDR1 is SQVTM and CDR2 ANQGSEA. 5'RACE employing 10-nucleotide random UMIs yielded the cDNA. TCRdb independently ran MiXCR on the 5' RACE reads; one entry per CDR3 protein. Of about 28,000 distinct CDR3 sequences in the sample, 9% to 13% were seen once. The sequenced sample was PBMCs. The chain is built from TRBV29-1 and TRBJ2-3; 10 positions agree with TRBD1. This TCR was recovered from a woman aged 60-75 years in good health. The DNA for the CDR3 is TGCAGCGTTTCAGAATTGGGACAGGGGTTTGGAGATACGCAGTATTTT. Its protein product is CSVSELGQGFGDTQYF.